These 5 T cell receptor beta chains were sequenced from one sample in a study of T cell responses to AZD1222 COVID-19 vaccine (dated by TCRdb to 2020 to 2022). The time point label, as the study defines it: about 28 days (+/-7) after the second vaccine dose. Library creation used the immunoSEQ multiplex PCR assay. TCRdb mirrors the immuneACCESS table, restricted to in-frame sequences. Some clones are absent from its copies; in checked studies, under half trace to an unresolved V gene, and the reason for the others is unknown. This sample is represented by 150,000 or so clones; under 95% of them were singletons. Jointly, the top ten make up roughly 5.5% of the sample. The specimen was peripheral blood, collected 28 days after the second AZD1222 dose. All receptors come from an adult who received the AZD1222 COVID-19 vaccine.

The J gene is TRBJ1-6, the V gene TRBV7-2; no clear D. CDR3 length equals 14 residues. The germline V gene has CDR1 SGHTA and CDR2 FQGNSA. The ends were cut back, 8 bases at V and 11 bases at J, with 19 bases in the middle. The CDR3 DNA reads as TGTGCCAGCTCAAACTACAATTATTGGACACCCCTCCACTTT. Protein: CASSNYNYWTPLHF.

The chain has TRBV19 and TRBJ2-3; 7 bases are shared with TRBD1. Trimming at V came to 1 base and at J to 4 bases, leaving 8 bases not matched to a gene. The CDR3 totals 16 residues. The V gene's germline CDR1 is LNHDA and CDR2 SQIVND (reference sequence). The CDR3 region has the DNA TGTGCCAGTAGTATAGGTTCAACAGGGGTGCCAGATACGCAGTATTTT. Amino acids: CASSIGSTGVPDTQYF.

The rearrangement joins TRBV19 to TRBJ1-3, with 7 bases identical to TRBD1. The CDR3 runs 16 residues. The J segment lost 0 bases and the V segment lost 8 bases, leaving 10 bases of the junction unmatched. Germline V gene data show CDR1 as LNHDA and CDR2 as SQIVND (reference sequence). The CDR3 region is CASSRTGIPSGNTIYF. CDR3 DNA: TGTGCCAGTTCTCGGACAGGAATCCCCTCTGGAAACACCATATATTTT.

The rearrangement joins TRBV11-2 to TRBJ1-6; D uncertain. V gave up 4 bases and J gave up 9 bases, with 13 bases separating them. Germline lookup yields CDR1 SGHAT and CDR2 FQNNGV. The CDR3 is 14 amino acids. CDR3 sequence: CASSSHLRGSPLHF. DNA for the CDR3: TGTGCCAGCAGCTCCCACTTACGCGGTTCACCCCTCCACTTT.

This chain joins TRBV18 and TRBJ2-3; D not certain. Per the germline V gene, CDR1 is KGHSH and CDR2 is LQKENI. Trimming took 3 bases from V and 2 from J, leaving 12 bases between them. The CDR3 has 15 residues. The DNA of the CDR3 is TGTGCCAGCTCACCCCGAGGCGCCGCCACAGATACGCAGTATTTT. It codes for CASSPRGAATDTQYF.